The clone carrying this T cell receptor beta chain was seen once. Here immunoSEQ multiplex PCR was the method, and the copy in TCRdb shows in-frame clones only, minus some. This table has 200,000 to 250,000 clones, 88% appearing once. The sample originates from a study of blood T cell repertoires in COVID-19. Overall study context: The United States, Italy and Spain were the sources of the acute and convalescent COVID-19 samples. T cells, B-cell-depleted T cells, or PBMCs provided the cDNA or gDNA that served as material.

This CDR3 is 16 amino acids long. Losses at the gene ends were 4 bases for V and 1 base for J; bases not matched to a gene: 6. Looked up from germline, CDR1 is SGHRS and CDR2 is YFSETQ. Sequences were obtained from peripheral blood. This receptor was identified in a man aged 18 to 30 with active or convalescent COVID-19. The chain joins TRBV5-1 to TRBJ2-5; 11 bases line up with TRBD2. CDR3 DNA: TGCGCCAGCAGCCCTGGGACTAGCGGTTCCCAAGAGACCCAGTACTTC. Protein: CASSPGTSGSQETQYF.